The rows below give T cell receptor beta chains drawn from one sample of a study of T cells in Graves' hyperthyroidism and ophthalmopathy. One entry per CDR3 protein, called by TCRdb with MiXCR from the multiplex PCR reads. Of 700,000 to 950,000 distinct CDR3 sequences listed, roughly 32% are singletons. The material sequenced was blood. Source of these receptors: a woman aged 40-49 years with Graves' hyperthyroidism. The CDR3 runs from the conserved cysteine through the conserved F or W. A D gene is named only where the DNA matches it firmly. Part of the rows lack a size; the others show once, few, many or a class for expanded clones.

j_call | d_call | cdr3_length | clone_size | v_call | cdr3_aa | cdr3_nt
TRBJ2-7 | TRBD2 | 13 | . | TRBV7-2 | CASSWTSAYEQYF | TGTGCCAGCAGCTGGACTAGCGCCTACGAGCAGTACTTC
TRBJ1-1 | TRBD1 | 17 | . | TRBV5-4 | CASSSDRGWVRDTEAFF | TGTGCCAGCAGCTCCGACAGGGGATGGGTCCGTGACACTGAAGCTTTCTTT
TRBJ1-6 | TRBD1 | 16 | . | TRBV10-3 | CAISARQTGGRSPLHF | TGTGCCATCAGTGCTAGACAGACAGGGGGTAGATCACCCCTCCACTTT
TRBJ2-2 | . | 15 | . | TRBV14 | CASSPSTGGTGELFF | TGTGCCAGCAGCCCTAGCACCGGGGGCACCGGGGAGCTGTTTTTT
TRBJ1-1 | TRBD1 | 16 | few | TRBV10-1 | CASSEFPGTANTEAFF | TGCGCCAGCAGTGAGTTCCCCGGGACAGCGAACACTGAAGCTTTCTTT
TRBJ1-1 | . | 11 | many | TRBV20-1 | CSAWGETEAFF | TGCAGTGCCTGGGGCGAGACTGAAGCTTTCTTT
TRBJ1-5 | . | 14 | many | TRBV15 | CATSRAGVGQPQHF | TGTGCCACCAGCAGAGCAGGGGTCGGTCAGCCCCAGCATTTT
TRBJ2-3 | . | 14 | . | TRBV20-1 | CSATQLGGTDTQYF | TGCAGTGCTACACAACTAGGCGGTACAGATACGCAGTATTTT
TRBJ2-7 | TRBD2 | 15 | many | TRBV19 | CASSPGTSGAYEQYF | TGTGCCAGTAGTCCTGGGACTAGCGGGGCCTACGAGCAGTACTTC
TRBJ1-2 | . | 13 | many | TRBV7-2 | CASSLQTSYGYTF | TGTGCCAGCAGCTTACAGACCTCCTATGGCTACACCTTC
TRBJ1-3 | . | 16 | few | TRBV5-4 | CASSLAMGATGNTIYF | TGTGCCAGCAGCTTGGCCATGGGGGCCACTGGAAACACCATATATTTT
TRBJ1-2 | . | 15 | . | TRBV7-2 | CASSQVQNTNYGYTF | TGCGCCAGCAGCCAAGTTCAGAATACTAACTATGGCTACACCTTC
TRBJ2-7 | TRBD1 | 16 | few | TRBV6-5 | CASSYSGQGTGYEQYF | TGTGCCAGCAGTTACTCGGGACAGGGGACCGGGTACGAGCAGTACTTC
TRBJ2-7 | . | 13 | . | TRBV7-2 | CASSQTYSGEQYF | TGTGCCAGCAGCCAAACTTACTCAGGAGAGCAGTACTTC
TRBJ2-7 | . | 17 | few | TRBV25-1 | CASSLSPMTGRIHEQYF | TGTGCCAGCAGTCTAAGCCCGATGACAGGGAGGATTCACGAGCAGTACTTC
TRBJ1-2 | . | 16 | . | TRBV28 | CASSAHRVLANYGYTF | TGTGCCAGCAGTGCCCACAGGGTTTTGGCTAACTATGGCTACACCTTC
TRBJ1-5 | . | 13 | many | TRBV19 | CASSVHSNQPQHF | TGTGCCAGTAGTGTTCATAGCAATCAGCCCCAGCATTTT
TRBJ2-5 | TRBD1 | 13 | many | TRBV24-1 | CATSDLSGTGQYF | TGTGCCACCAGTGATTTAAGCGGGACAGGGCAGTACTTC
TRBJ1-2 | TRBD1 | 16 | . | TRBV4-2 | CASSPRRGQVNYGYTF | TGTGCCAGCAGCCCCCGGAGGGGACAGGTTAACTATGGCTACACCTTC
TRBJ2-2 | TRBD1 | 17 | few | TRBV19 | CASSISGTGGANGELFF | TGTGCCAGTAGTATCTCAGGGACAGGGGGCGCGAACGGGGAGCTGTTTTTT
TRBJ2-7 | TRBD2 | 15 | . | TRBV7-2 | CASSIRGGNSYEQYF | TGTGCCAGCAGCATTCGGGGGGGCAACTCCTACGAGCAGTACTTC
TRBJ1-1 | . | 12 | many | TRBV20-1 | CSALRVNTEAFF | TGCAGTGCGTTGAGGGTGAACACTGAAGCTTTCTTT
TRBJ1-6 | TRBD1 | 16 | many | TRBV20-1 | CSASDRDSRSNSPLHF | TGCAGTGCTAGTGACAGGGACAGCCGATCGAATTCACCCCTCCACTTT
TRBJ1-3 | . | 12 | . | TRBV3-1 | CASSPGQNTIYF | TGTGCCAGCAGCCCCGGACAGAACACCATATATTTT
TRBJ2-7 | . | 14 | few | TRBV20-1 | CSAPPGHTTHEQYF | TGCAGTGCCCCACCGGGACATACAACCCACGAGCAGTACTTC
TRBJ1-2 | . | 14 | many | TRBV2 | CASSEGLGQYGYTF | TGTGCCAGCAGTGAAGGGTTAGGACAGTATGGCTACACCTTC
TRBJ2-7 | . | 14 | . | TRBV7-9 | CASSASGENYEQYF | TGTGCCAGCAGCGCCTCCGGGGAGAACTACGAGCAGTACTTC